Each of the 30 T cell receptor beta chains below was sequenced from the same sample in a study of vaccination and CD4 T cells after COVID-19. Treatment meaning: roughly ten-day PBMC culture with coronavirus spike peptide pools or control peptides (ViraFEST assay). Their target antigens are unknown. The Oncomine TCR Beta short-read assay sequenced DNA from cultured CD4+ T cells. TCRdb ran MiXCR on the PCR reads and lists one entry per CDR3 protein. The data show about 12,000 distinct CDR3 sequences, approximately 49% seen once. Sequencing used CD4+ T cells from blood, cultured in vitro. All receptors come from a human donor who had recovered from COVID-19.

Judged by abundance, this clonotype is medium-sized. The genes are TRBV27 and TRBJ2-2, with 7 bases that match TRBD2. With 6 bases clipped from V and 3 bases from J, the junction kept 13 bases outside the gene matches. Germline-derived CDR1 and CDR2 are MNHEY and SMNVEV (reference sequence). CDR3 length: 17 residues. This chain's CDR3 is CASRRKGSGGYTGELFF. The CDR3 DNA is TGTGCCAGCAGAAGAAAGGGGTCGGGAGGCTACACCGGGGAGCTGTTTTTT.

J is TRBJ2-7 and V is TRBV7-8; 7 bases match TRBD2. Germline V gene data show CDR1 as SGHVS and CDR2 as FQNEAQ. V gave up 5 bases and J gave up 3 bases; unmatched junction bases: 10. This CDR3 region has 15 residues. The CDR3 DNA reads TGTGCCAGCAGCACCAGGGAGGGTTCGGTCTACGAGCAGTACTTC. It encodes CASSTREGSVYEQYF.

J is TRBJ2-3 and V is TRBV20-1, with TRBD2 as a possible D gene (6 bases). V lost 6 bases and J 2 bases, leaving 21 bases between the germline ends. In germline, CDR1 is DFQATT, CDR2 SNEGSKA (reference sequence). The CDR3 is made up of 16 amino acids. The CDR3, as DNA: TGCAGTGCGAGGGAGGTCCGACTCCCCACCACAGATACGCAGTATTTT. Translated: CSAREVRLPTTDTQYF.

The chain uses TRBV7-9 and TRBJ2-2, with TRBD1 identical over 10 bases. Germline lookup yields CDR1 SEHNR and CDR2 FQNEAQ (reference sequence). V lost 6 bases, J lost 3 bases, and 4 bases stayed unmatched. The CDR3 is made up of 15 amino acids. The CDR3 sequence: CASSRQGADTGELFF. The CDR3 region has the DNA TGTGCCAGCAGTCGACAGGGGGCGGACACCGGGGAGCTGTTTTTT.

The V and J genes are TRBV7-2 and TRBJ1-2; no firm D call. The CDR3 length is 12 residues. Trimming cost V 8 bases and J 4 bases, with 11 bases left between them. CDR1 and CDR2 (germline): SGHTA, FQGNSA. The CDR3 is CASGGQSYGYTF. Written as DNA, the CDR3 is TGTGCCAGCGGTGGGCAGAGCTATGGCTACACCTTC.

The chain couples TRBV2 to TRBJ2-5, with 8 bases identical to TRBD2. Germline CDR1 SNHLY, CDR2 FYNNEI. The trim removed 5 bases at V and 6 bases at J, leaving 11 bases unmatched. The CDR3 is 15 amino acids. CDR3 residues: CASSTGGTSGKTQYF. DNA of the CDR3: TGTGCCAGCAGTACGGGGGGGACCTCCGGGAAGACCCAGTACTTC.

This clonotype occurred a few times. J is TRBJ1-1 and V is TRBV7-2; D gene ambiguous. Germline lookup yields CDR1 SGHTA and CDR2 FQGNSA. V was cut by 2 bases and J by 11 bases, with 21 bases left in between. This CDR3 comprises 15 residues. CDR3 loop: CASSLSGGLLLDAFF. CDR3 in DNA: TGTGCCAGCAGCTTAAGTGGAGGGCTCCTCCTGGACGCTTTCTTT.

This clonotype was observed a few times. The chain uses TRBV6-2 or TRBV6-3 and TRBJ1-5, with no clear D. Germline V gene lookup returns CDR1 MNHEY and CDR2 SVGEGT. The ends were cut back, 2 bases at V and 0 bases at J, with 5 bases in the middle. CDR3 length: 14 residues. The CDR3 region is CASSYGDSNQPQHF. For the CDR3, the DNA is TGTGCCAGCAGTTACGGAGATAGCAATCAGCCCCAGCATTTT.

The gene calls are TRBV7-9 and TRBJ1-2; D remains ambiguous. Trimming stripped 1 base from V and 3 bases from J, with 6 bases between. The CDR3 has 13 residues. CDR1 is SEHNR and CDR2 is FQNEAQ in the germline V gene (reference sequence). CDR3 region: CASSLGTDYGYTF. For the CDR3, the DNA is TGTGCCAGCAGCTTAGGTACGGACTATGGCTACACCTTC.

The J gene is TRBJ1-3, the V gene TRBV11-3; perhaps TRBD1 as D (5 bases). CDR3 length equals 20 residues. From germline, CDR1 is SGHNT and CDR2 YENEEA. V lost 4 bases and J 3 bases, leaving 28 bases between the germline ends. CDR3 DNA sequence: TGTGCCAGCAGCTATGGGGTATGGAGATCCGGGACCGCTCTTGGAAACACCATATATTTT. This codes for CASSYGVWRSGTALGNTIYF.

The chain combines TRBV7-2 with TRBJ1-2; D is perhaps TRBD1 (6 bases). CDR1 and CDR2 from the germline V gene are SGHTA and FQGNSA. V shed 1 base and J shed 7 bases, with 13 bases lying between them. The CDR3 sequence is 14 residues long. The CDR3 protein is CASSLVGEGVGYTF. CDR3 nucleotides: TGTGCCAGCAGCTTAGTGGGGGAGGGGGTTGGCTACACCTTC.

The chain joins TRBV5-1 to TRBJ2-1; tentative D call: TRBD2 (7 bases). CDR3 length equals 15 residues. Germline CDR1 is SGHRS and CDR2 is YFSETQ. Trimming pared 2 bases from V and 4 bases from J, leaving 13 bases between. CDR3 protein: CASSLPRGGYNEQFF. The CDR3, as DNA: TGCGCCAGCAGCTTACCGAGGGGGGGGTACAATGAGCAGTTCTTC.

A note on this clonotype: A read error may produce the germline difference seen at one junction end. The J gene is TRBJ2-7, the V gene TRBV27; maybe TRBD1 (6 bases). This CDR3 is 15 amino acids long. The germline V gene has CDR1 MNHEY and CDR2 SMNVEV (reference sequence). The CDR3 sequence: CANSLRTVPPYEQYF. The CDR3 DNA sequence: TGTGCCAACAGTTTACGGACAGTTCCCCCGTACGAGCAGTACTTC.

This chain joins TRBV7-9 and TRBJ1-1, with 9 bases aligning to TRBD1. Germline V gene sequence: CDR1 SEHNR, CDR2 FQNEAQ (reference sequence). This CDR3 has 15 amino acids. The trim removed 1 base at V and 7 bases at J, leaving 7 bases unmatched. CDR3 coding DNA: TGTGCCAGCAGCTTAGGGGGACAGGGAGGGAGTGAAGCTTTCTTT. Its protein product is CASSLGGQGGSEAFF.

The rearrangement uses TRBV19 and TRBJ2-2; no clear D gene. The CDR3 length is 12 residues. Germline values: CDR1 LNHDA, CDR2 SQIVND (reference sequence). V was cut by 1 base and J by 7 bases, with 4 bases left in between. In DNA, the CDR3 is TGTGCCAGTAGTATAGCAAACGGGGAGCTGTTTTTT. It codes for CASSIANGELFF.

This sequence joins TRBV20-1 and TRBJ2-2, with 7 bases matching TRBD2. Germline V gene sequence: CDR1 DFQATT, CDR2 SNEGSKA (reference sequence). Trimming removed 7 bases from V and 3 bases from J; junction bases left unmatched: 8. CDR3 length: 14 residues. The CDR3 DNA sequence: TGCAGTGTTTGGACTAGTTCAGACACCGGGGAGCTGTTTTTT. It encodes CSVWTSSDTGELFF.

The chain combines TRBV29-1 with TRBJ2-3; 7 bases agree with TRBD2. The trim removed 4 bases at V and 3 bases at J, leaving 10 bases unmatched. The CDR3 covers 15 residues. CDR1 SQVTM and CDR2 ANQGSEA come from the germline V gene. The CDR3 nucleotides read TGCAGCGTTGCAAGCTCGGCGGGAGCTACAGATACGCAGTATTTT. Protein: CSVASSAGATDTQYF.

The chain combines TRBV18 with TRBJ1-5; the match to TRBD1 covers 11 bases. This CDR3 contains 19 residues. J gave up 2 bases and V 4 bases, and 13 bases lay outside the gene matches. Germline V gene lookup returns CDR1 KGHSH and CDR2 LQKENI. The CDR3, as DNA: TGTGCCAGCTCACAAACATGGACAGGGGGCGATGGGGGCAATCAGCCCCAGCATTTT. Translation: CASSQTWTGGDGGNQPQHF.

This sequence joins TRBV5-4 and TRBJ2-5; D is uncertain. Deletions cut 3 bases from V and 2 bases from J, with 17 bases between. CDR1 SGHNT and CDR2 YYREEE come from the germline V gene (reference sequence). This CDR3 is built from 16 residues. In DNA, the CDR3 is TGTGCCAGCAGCTCCGGGCCCAAAACGTCACAAGAGACCCAGTACTTC. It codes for CASSSGPKTSQETQYF.

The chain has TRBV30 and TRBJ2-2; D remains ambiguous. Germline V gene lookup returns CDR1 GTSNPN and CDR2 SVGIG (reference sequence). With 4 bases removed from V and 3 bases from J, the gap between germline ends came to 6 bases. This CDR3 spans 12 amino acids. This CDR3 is CAWTAHTGELFF. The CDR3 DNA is TGTGCCTGGACCGCGCACACCGGGGAGCTGTTTTTT.

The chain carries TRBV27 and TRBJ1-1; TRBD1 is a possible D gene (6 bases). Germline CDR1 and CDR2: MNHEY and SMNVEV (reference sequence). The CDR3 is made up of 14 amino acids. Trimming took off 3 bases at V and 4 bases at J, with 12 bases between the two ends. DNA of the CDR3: TGTGCCAGCAGTTTGCAGGGGAGGGGCACTGAAGCTTTCTTT. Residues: CASSLQGRGTEAFF.

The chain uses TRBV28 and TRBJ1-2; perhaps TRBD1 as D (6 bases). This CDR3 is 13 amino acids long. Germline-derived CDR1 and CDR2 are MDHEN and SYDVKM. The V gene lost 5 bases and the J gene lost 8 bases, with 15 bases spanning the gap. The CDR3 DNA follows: TGTGCCAGCAGTCCCACATACAGGGCGGGCTACACCTTC. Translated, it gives CASSPTYRAGYTF.

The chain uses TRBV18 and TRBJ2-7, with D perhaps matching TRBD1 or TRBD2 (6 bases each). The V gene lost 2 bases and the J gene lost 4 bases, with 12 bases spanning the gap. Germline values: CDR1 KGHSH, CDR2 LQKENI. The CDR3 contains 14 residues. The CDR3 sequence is CASSPTEGGYEQYF. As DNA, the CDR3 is TGTGCCAGCTCACCAACAGAGGGGGGTTACGAGCAGTACTTC.

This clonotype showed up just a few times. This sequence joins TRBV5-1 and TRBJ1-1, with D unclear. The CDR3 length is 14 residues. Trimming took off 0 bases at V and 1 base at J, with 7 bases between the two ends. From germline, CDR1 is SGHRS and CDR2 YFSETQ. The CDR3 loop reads CASSLDGPNTEAFF. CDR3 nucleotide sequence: TGCGCCAGCAGCTTGGACGGACCGAACACTGAAGCTTTCTTT.

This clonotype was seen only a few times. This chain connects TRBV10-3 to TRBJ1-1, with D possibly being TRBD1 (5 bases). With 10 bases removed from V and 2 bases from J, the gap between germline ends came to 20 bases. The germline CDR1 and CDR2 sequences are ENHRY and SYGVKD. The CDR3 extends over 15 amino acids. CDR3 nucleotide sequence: TGTGCCACCCGACTCCAGGGCTCCGGAAACACTGAAGCTTTCTTT. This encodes CATRLQGSGNTEAFF.

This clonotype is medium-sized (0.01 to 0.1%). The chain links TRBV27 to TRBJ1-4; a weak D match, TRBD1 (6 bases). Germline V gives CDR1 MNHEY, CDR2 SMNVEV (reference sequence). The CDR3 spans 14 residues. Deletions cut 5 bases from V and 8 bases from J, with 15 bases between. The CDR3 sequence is CASSLGGAREKLFF. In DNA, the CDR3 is TGTGCCAGCAGTCTGGGGGGGGCGAGGGAAAAACTGTTTTTT. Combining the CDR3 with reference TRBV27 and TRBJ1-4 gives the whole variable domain EAQVTQNPRYLITVTGKKLTVTCSQNMNHEYMSWYRQDPGLGLRQIYYSMNVEVTDKGDVPEGYKVSRKEKRNFPLILESPSPNQTSLYFCASSLGGAREKLFFGSGTQLSVL.

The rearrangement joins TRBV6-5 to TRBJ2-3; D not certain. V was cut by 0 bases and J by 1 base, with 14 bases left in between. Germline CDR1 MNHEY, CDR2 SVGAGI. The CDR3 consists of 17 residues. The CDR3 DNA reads TGTGCCAGCAGTTACTCGATCCAATCGGTAGGCACAGATACGCAGTATTTT. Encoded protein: CASSYSIQSVGTDTQYF.

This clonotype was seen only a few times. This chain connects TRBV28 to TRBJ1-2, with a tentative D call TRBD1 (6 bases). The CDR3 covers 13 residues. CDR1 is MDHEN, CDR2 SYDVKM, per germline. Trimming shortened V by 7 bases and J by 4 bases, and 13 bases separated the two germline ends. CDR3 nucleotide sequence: TGTGCCAGCACCACCGGGGGCCCCTATGGCTACACCTTC. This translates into CASTTGGPYGYTF.

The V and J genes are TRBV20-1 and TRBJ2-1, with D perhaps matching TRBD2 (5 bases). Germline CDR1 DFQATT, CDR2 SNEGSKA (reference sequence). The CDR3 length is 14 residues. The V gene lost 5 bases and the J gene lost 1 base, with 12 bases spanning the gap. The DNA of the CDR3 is TGCAGTGCTGGGATAGCGAGATCCTACAATGAGCAGTTCTTC. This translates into CSAGIARSYNEQFF.

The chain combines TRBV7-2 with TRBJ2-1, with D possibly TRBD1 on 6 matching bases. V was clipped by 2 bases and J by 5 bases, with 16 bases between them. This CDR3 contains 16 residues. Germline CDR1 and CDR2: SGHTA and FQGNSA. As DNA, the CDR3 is TGTGCCAGCAGCTTAAAACAGGGTATTATCCACAATGAGCAGTTCTTC. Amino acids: CASSLKQGIIHNEQFF. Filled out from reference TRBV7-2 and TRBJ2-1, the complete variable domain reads GAGVSQSPSNKVTEKGKDVELRCDPISGHTALYWYRQSLGQGLEFLIYFQGNSAPDKSGLPSDRFSAERTGGSVSTLTIQRTQQEDSAVYLCASSLKQGIIHNEQFFGPGTRLTVL.